Below, 18 T cell receptor beta chains from the same sample are listed, as sequenced in a study of cytotoxic CD8 clonotypes in ibrutinib-treated CLL. TCRdb's table, derived via immunoSEQ multiplex PCR, lists solely in-frame clones and lacks some. The repertoire has roughly 160,000 clones, approximately 80% of them found once; the top ten carry roughly 4.6%. The sample in question was PBMCs, obtained after 24 months of ibrutinib treatment. The receptor set was obtained from a human donor with chronic lymphocytic leukemia.

V gene TRBV5-6 combines with J gene TRBJ1-2, with 9 bases identical to TRBD1. Germline CDR1 reads SGHDT; CDR2 reads YYEEEE. V shed 6 bases, J shed 6 bases, and the junction held 12 bases outside the gene matches. CDR3 size: 15 residues. Here the CDR3 DNA reads TGTGCCAGCAACCAGGGGGACAGGGAGTCGGATGGCTACACCTTC. As protein: CASNQGDRESDGYTF.

The chain employs TRBV5-1 and TRBJ2-5, with TRBD1 matching 12 bases. With 4 bases clipped from V and 5 bases from J, the junction kept 6 bases outside the gene matches. Germline V CDR1 and CDR2: SGHRS, YFSETQ. The CDR3 spans 15 residues. The CDR3 region is CASSRGQGARETQYF. The CDR3 bases are TGCGCCAGCAGCAGGGGACAGGGGGCGCGGGAGACCCAGTACTTC.

The chain couples TRBV27 to TRBJ2-7, with 12 bases aligning to TRBD2. This CDR3 is built from 15 residues. Per germline, CDR1 MNHEY and CDR2 SMNVEV (reference sequence). V was pared by 4 bases and J by 7 bases, with 8 bases of the junction left unmatched. CDR3 sequence (DNA): TGTGCCAGCAGTTCCCTAGCGGGAGGGCCTTTGGAGCAGTACTTC. It codes for CASSSLAGGPLEQYF.

The CDR3 here is CASSWQGMSGANVLTF. CDR3 coding DNA: TGCGCCAGCAGCTGGCAGGGGATGTCTGGGGCCAACGTCCTGACTTTC. The gene calls are TRBV5-1 and TRBJ2-6; D might be TRBD1 (6 bases). The CDR3 has 16 amino acids. Trimming cost V 3 bases and J 1 base, with 11 bases left between them. CDR1 is SGHRS and CDR2 is YFSETQ in the germline V gene.

J is TRBJ1-5 and V is TRBV19; D might be TRBD1 (6 bases). Germline CDR1 is LNHDA and CDR2 is SQIVND (reference sequence). The germline V and J ends were trimmed by 7 bases and 7 bases, with 14 bases remaining between them. The CDR3 is 13 amino acids. The chain's CDR3 is CASTWQGQQPQHF. CDR3 DNA: TGTGCCAGTACATGGCAGGGGCAACAGCCCCAGCATTTT.

CDR3 amino acids: CASSRIGSNQPQHF. CDR3 DNA sequence: TGTGCCAGCAGCCGCATCGGTAGCAATCAGCCCCAGCATTTT. The chain recombines TRBV4-2 with TRBJ1-5; no clear D. The CDR3 runs 14 residues. CDR1 and CDR2 from the germline V gene are LGHNA and YNFKEQ. Trimming removed 4 bases at V and 0 bases at J, with 7 bases between.

The chain has TRBV19 and TRBJ1-5, with D unresolved. Trimming cost V 0 bases and J 6 bases, with 12 bases left between them. This CDR3 has 15 amino acids. Germline values: CDR1 LNHDA, CDR2 SQIVND (reference sequence). CDR3 region: CASSIEGRWIQPQHF. In nucleotides, the CDR3 is TGTGCCAGTAGTATAGAGGGAAGGTGGATTCAGCCCCAGCATTTT.

The V and J genes are TRBV7-3 and TRBJ2-3; TRBD2 might be the D (6 bases). V lost 5 bases and J 6 bases, leaving 9 bases between the germline ends. CDR3 size: 12 residues. Germline loops: CDR1 SGHTA, CDR2 FQGTGA. The CDR3 DNA reads as TGTGCCAGCAGCCCAGGAGGGGATACGCAGTATTTT. This translates into CASSPGGDTQYF.

This clone has only a few counts. This chain connects TRBV25-1 to TRBJ1-1, with 12 positions matching TRBD1. Germline V CDR1 and CDR2: MGHDK, SYGVNS. Unmatched junction bases numbered 15, after V lost 8 bases and J lost 5 bases. This CDR3 comprises 17 residues. The CDR3 reads CASPSPGTGGGDTEAFF. The CDR3 nucleotides read TGTGCCAGCCCTTCTCCCGGGACAGGGGGCGGGGATACTGAAGCTTTCTTT.

The V call is TRBV19, the J call TRBJ1-1; 8 bases agree with TRBD1. Germline V gene data show CDR1 as LNHDA and CDR2 as SQIVND (reference sequence). The CDR3 is 16 residues long. Trimming removed 5 bases from V and 9 bases from J; junction bases left unmatched: 17. CDR3: CASSAGTGGLTPQAFF. The DNA of the CDR3 is TGTGCCAGTAGTGCCGGAACAGGGGGGCTGACCCCTCAAGCTTTCTTT.

The J gene is TRBJ1-2, the V gene TRBV30; 9 positions agree with TRBD1. V lost 2 bases, J lost 1 base, and 5 bases stayed unmatched. CDR3 length: 15 amino acids. Looked up from germline, CDR1 is GTSNPN and CDR2 is SVGIG (reference sequence). The CDR3 here is CAWSRGQGNNYGYTF. CDR3 nucleotide sequence: TGTGCCTGGAGTAGGGGACAGGGAAATAACTATGGCTACACCTTC.

The chain uses TRBV6-5 and TRBJ2-7, with 12 positions matching TRBD2. J lost 1 base, V lost 6 bases, and 4 bases had no gene match. The CDR3 totals 15 residues. Per germline, CDR1 MNHEY and CDR2 SVGAGI. CDR3 nucleotides: TGTGCCAGCAGGGCCGGGACTAGCGGGTCCTACGAGCAGTACTTC. This codes for CASRAGTSGSYEQYF.

This chain uses TRBV5-1 with TRBJ2-2; D not resolved. The CDR3 length is 14 residues. The germline CDR1 and CDR2 sequences are SGHRS and YFSETQ. The V end was cut by 0 bases, the J end by 4 bases, with 7 bases between. The CDR3 sequence is CASSLEPSTGELFF. The CDR3 coding sequence is TGCGCCAGCAGCTTGGAACCCAGCACCGGGGAGCTGTTTTTT.

This clone was found a few times. CDR3 nucleotides: TGTGCCAGCAGTGAAGACAGGGCGGGTTCACCCCTCCACTTT. Its protein product is CASSEDRAGSPLHF. The V call is TRBV6-4, the J call TRBJ1-6, with TRBD1 identical over 7 bases. CDR1 is MRHNA and CDR2 is SNTAGT in the germline V gene. With V trimmed by 3 bases and J by 9 bases, 5 bases remained unmatched. The CDR3 covers 14 residues.

The chain employs TRBV5-1 and TRBJ2-2; D might be TRBD1 or TRBD2, each matching 5 bases. The germline V and J ends were trimmed by 4 bases and 2 bases, with 9 bases remaining between them. The CDR3 spans 14 residues. Per the germline V gene, CDR1 is SGHRS and CDR2 is YFSETQ. The CDR3 DNA reads as TGCGCCAGCAGCGTTGGGACCAACACCGGGGAGCTGTTTTTT. Translated, it gives CASSVGTNTGELFF.

The CDR3 is CASRIDRGRTGELFF. DNA of the CDR3: TGTGCCAGCAGGATCGACAGGGGACGAACCGGGGAGCTGTTTTTT. The chain uses TRBV27 and TRBJ2-2; 8 bases match TRBD1. From germline, CDR1 is MNHEY and CDR2 SMNVEV (reference sequence). This CDR3 spans 15 amino acids. V lost 6 bases to trimming and J lost 5 bases; unmatched junction nucleotides: 8.

This chain uses TRBV7-3 with TRBJ1-1, with D perhaps matching TRBD1 (6 bases). CDR1 SGHTA and CDR2 FQGTGA come from the germline V gene. V was trimmed by 3 bases and J by 1 base, leaving 12 bases between them. The CDR3 is made up of 15 amino acids. CDR3 bases: TGTGCCAGCAGCTTTGACGGGACACCGAACACTGAAGCTTTCTTT. This codes for CASSFDGTPNTEAFF.

The chain joins TRBV2 to TRBJ2-7; no reliable D call. CDR1 and CDR2 from the germline V gene are SNHLY and FYNNEI. V lost 8 bases to trimming and J lost 2 bases, with 7 bases between them. This CDR3 has 11 amino acids. In DNA form, the CDR3 reads TGTGCCAGCGGCTACGCCTACGAGCAGTACTTC. Translated: CASGYAYEQYF. Full variable domain (remainder filled in from reference TRBV2 and TRBJ2-7): EPEVTQTPSHQVTQMGQEVILRCVPISNHLYFYWYRQILGQKVEFLVSFYNNEISEKSEIFDDQFSVERPDGSNFTLKIRSTKLEDSAMYFCASGYAYEQYFGPGTRLTVT.